These T cell receptor beta chains were read from a single sample in a study of blood T cell repertoires in COVID-19. TCRdb's copy holds only in-frame clones and misses some; the assay was immunoSEQ multiplex PCR. The table shows 85,000 to 90,000 clones, with approximately 90% occurring only once. The material sequenced was peripheral blood. These receptors came from a human donor with active COVID-19. The donor label of this sample is uncertain. The CDR3 runs from the conserved cysteine through the conserved F or W. The order of the fields is V gene, D gene, J gene, clone size, CDR3 DNA, CDR3 protein. D genes are given only for firm matches. Size is stated for part of the rows, as once, few or many counts, or as a class when the clone is expanded.

>TRBV2|.|TRBJ1-1|.
TGTGCCAGCAGTGAGCGGGGGCGGAACACTGAAGCTTTCTTT
CASSERGRNTEAFF
>TRBV4-3|.|TRBJ2-1|.
TGCGCCAGCAGCCAAGAATGGCAGGCTTACAATGAGCAGTTCTTC
CASSQEWQAYNEQFF
>TRBV3-1/TRBV3-2|TRBD2|TRBJ2-1|.
TGTGCCAGCAGCCCAGGCCAGCGGGGCCCTCTTAGTGAGCAGTTCTTC
CASSPGQRGPLSEQFF
>TRBV11-2|TRBD1|TRBJ1-4|.
TGTGCCAGCAGCCCAACAGACAGGGTCCGGGGTGAAAAACTGTTTTTT
CASSPTDRVRGEKLFF
>TRBV5-1|.|TRBJ1-1|.
TGCGCCAGCACTGACATAATGAACACTGAAGCTTTCTTT
CASTDIMNTEAFF
>TRBV5-1|TRBD1|TRBJ1-1|.
TGCGCCAGCAGCTCATCACCGGGACAGGGCACTGAAGCTTTCTTT
CASSSSPGQGTEAFF
>TRBV13|.|TRBJ2-2|once
TGTGCCAGCAGCCCTACCGGACTGGGCCCCTCGAACACCGGGGAGCTGTTTTTT
CASSPTGLGPSNTGELFF
>TRBV4-1|.|TRBJ2-3|.
TGCGCCAGCAGCCACCGAAACCAACCGGGACTGCGCACAGATACGCAGTATTTT
CASSHRNQPGLRTDTQYF
>TRBV10-3|TRBD1|TRBJ1-6|.
TGTGCCATCAGTGAAACGACAGGGGTTAATTCACCCCTCCACTTT
CAISETTGVNSPLHF
>TRBV27|.|TRBJ1-5|.
TGTGCCAGCAGTTTATATGAGGGGGATCAGCCCCAGCATTTT
CASSLYEGDQPQHF
>TRBV19|.|TRBJ2-3|.
TGTGCCAGTAGTACGGGTGCCACAGATACGCAGTATTTT
CASSTGATDTQYF
>TRBV9|.|TRBJ2-1|.
TGTGCCAGCAGCGTAGCGATGGGGGGAGGAAGGAATGAGCAGTTCTTC
CASSVAMGGGRNEQFF
>TRBV13|TRBD2|TRBJ2-7|.
TGTGCCAGCAGCCCTGGACTAGCGGGGACCTACGAGCAGTACTTC
CASSPGLAGTYEQYF
>TRBV20-1|.|TRBJ2-2|.
TGCAGTGGGAAGTCTGGCCTAGATAGCATTTTT
CSGKSGLDSIF
>TRBV24-1|TRBD1|TRBJ2-7|.
TGTGCCACCAGTGGGACCCCGTGGGGGACAGGGGTTGAGGAGCAGTACTTC
CATSGTPWGTGVEEQYF
>TRBV5-1|TRBD2|TRBJ2-5|.
TGCGCCAGCAGCCCGTCTATAGCGGGGGGGCAAGAGACCCAGTACTTC
CASSPSIAGGQETQYF
>TRBV5-4|TRBD1|TRBJ1-2|.
TGTGCCAGCAGCTTGGCCTCGGACAGGGGATCGGGTGGCTACACCTTC
CASSLASDRGSGGYTF
>TRBV9|TRBD2|TRBJ2-2|.
TGTGCCAGCAGCGTCCTAGCGGGGGGGACCGGGGAGCTGTTTTTT
CASSVLAGGTGELFF
>TRBV4-3|TRBD1|TRBJ1-1|.
TGCGCCAGCAGCCAGGACAGGAAGACTGAAGCTTTCTTT
CASSQDRKTEAFF
>TRBV3-1/TRBV3-2|TRBD1|TRBJ1-1|.
TGTGCCAGCGGGACCCGGGACAGGGGGAACACTGAAGCTTTCTTT
CASGTRDRGNTEAFF
>TRBV7-8|TRBD1|TRBJ1-4|.
TGTGCCAGCAGCTTGACACAGGGGCGGCCCAAACTGTTTTTT
CASSLTQGRPKLFF
>TRBV3-1/TRBV3-2|.|TRBJ2-5|.
TGTGCCAGCAGCCAACAGATACAAGAGACCCAGTACTTC
CASSQQIQETQYF
>TRBV7-2|.|TRBJ1-1|.
TGTGCCAGCAGCTTAGTACCCATGGGTGCCCTTTCGGGTATTGAAGCTTTCTTT
CASSLVPMGALSGIEAFF
>TRBV18|TRBD2|TRBJ2-7|once
TGTGCCAGCTCACAGGGACTAGCGGGGGCCTACGAGCAGTACTTC
CASSQGLAGAYEQYF
>TRBV6-5|.|TRBJ2-1|.
TGTGCCAGCAGTCCCCAGGGAGGGGGGCAGTTCTTC
CASSPQGGGQFF
>TRBV6-5|.|TRBJ1-2|.
TGTGCCAGCAGTTACCAGGGTTCGGGGGGTGGCTACACCTTC
CASSYQGSGGGYTF
>TRBV28|.|TRBJ2-7|.
TGTGCCAGCAGTCTAACCGGGACTGTTACCTACGAGCAGTACTTC
CASSLTGTVTYEQYF
>TRBV11-1|TRBD1|TRBJ2-2|.
TGTGCCAGCAGCTTGGGGACAGGGGAGAACACCGGGGAGCTGTTTTTT
CASSLGTGENTGELFF
>TRBV7-3|TRBD1|TRBJ2-1|.
TGTGCCAGCAGCCCCACCCCAGGGGGCTCCTACAATGAGCAGTTCTTC
CASSPTPGGSYNEQFF
>TRBV3-1/TRBV3-2|TRBD1|TRBJ2-7|.
TGTGCCAGCAGCCATTCCCCGACAGGGGGCTCGTACGAGCAGTACTTC
CASSHSPTGGSYEQYF
>TRBV20-1|.|TRBJ2-5|.
TGCAGTGCTAGTTCCCCTCGACAAGGATCGGAGACCCAGTACTTC
CSASSPRQGSETQYF
>TRBV27|.|TRBJ2-6|.
TGTGCCAGCAGGGAAAACAGGGAGATTACCCTGAAGCCCGGGGCCAACGTCCTGACTTTC
CASRENREITLKPGANVLTF
>TRBV19|.|TRBJ2-5|.
TGTGCCAGTATGGACAGATTGTACCAAGAGACCCAGTACTTC
CASMDRLYQETQYF
>TRBV6-5|.|TRBJ2-7|.
TGTGCCAGCAGTCCATCGACGGAGAGCTCCTACGAGCAGTACTTC
CASSPSTESSYEQYF
>TRBV10-3|.|TRBJ1-1|once
TGTGCCAGCGGGACGGGGAACACTGAAGCTTTCTTT
CASGTGNTEAFF
>TRBV6-6|.|TRBJ1-1|.
TGTGCCAGCAGTTACTCGCGGGGTAGAGCTGAAGCTTTCTTT
CASSYSRGRAEAFF
>TRBV4-2|.|TRBJ2-5|.
TGTGCCAGCAGCCAAACGCTAAGACCGGCCGGGGAGACCCAGTACTTC
CASSQTLRPAGETQYF
>TRBV18|.|TRBJ1-1|.
TGTGCCAGCTCACCGCTACCGCGCCACACTGAAGCTTTCTTT
CASSPLPRHTEAFF
>TRBV10-1|TRBD2|TRBJ2-7|.
TGCGCCAGCAGTGAATTCCTCCTAGCGGGGGAGCCCTACGAGCAGTACTTC
CASSEFLLAGEPYEQYF
>TRBV2|.|TRBJ1-6|once
TGTGCCAGCAGTGAAGCGCCGGGGACTCCCTCCTATAATTCACCCCTCCACTTT
CASSEAPGTPSYNSPLHF
>TRBV4-1|TRBD2|TRBJ2-1|.
TGCGCCAGCAGCCGAGCGGGGGGGAGCTCCTACAATGAGCAGTTCTTC
CASSRAGGSSYNEQFF
>TRBV10-3|TRBD1|TRBJ1-5|.
TGTGCCGTAACAGGGGCCGATGGACAGCCCCAGCATTTT
CAVTGADGQPQHF
>TRBV10-3|.|TRBJ1-1|.
TGTGCCATCAGTGAGTCGCCGGGGGACACTGAAGCTTTCTTT
CAISESPGDTEAFF
>TRBV7-9|.|TRBJ1-1|.
TGTGCCAGCAGCGAGGCGCGGACTGAAGCTTTCTTT
CASSEARTEAFF
>TRBV19|.|TRBJ1-5|few
TGTGCCAGTAGTATGGGGCGGGGAAATAGCAATCAGCCCCAGCATTTT
CASSMGRGNSNQPQHF
>TRBV5-4|.|TRBJ2-7|.
TGTGCCAGCAGCTTGGGTGGCAGGGCTTGGGGCGAGCAGTACTTC
CASSLGGRAWGEQYF
>TRBV7-6|.|TRBJ2-1|.
TGTGCCAGCAGCTTAGTCCCGTCAGGGGACAATGAGCAGTTCTTC
CASSLVPSGDNEQFF
>TRBV4-3|.|TRBJ2-1|once
TGCGCCAGCAGCCAAGAGCGTAGGGGCCCTTCCTACAATGAGCAGTTCTTC
CASSQERRGPSYNEQFF
>TRBV9|.|TRBJ2-3|.
TGTGCCAGCAGCGTAGTAGTTGGGCAGGGTGGAGATACGCAGTATTTT
CASSVVVGQGGDTQYF
>TRBV7-9|.|TRBJ2-2|.
TGTGCCAGCACCCCCTATCTCACAGGTTCAACCGGGGAGCTGTTTTTT
CASTPYLTGSTGELFF
>TRBV3-1/TRBV3-2|.|TRBJ1-3|once
TGTGCCAGCAGCCTCCTGGTCGATGCGGAGGGAGCGGGCAACACCATATATTTT
CASSLLVDAEGAGNTIYF
>TRBV5-1|TRBD1|TRBJ1-4|.
TGCGCCAGCAGTGGGGGAGACAGGGAACTAGAAAAACTGTTTTTT
CASSGGDRELEKLFF
>TRBV18|.|TRBJ2-5|.
TGTGCCAGCTCACCATCAAGCTTGGAGACCCAGTACTTC
CASSPSSLETQYF
>TRBV4-3|TRBD2|TRBJ2-3|.
TGCGCCAGCAGCCAAGATCTAGCGGGAGGCACAGATACGCAGTATTTT
CASSQDLAGGTDTQYF
>TRBV6-5|TRBD2|TRBJ2-3|once
TGTGCCAGCAGTCGGGGACTAGCGACAGATACGCAGTATTTT
CASSRGLATDTQYF
>TRBV5-4|.|TRBJ1-1|.
TGTGCCAGCAGCTTGTGGGGGGGTACTGAAGCTTTCTTT
CASSLWGGTEAFF
>TRBV7-6|.|TRBJ1-6|.
TGTGCCAGCAGCTTACTTGGGGGAGGTTTCTTTTCACCCCTCCACTTT
CASSLLGGGFFSPLHF
>TRBV5-8|.|TRBJ2-7|.
TGTGCCAGCAACGCAGACAGTACCTTTTCCTACGAGCAGTACTTC
CASNADSTFSYEQYF
>TRBV2|TRBD2|TRBJ2-1|.
TGTGCCAGCAGTGATAGTAGCGGGGATTTTAGTGAGCAGTTCTTC
CASSDSSGDFSEQFF
>TRBV4-3|TRBD1|TRBJ2-6|.
TGCGCCAGCAGCCGGGACAGGGGGCGCTCTGGGGCCAACGTCCTGACTTTC
CASSRDRGRSGANVLTF